This TCR beta chain was profiled in a study of blood T cells in healthy people across ages. A second PCR of roughly 7 to 11 cycles used a sample-barcoded 5' primer and a J-beta primer mix. Tags on each cDNA molecule came from a template-switch adaptor with 12 random nucleotides. Per-sample output comprised a minimum of 2.5 million paired-end reads containing CDR3. One entry per CDR3 protein results from TCRdb running MiXCR on the 5' RACE reads. The sample records 1,800,000 or so distinct CDR3 sequences, approximately 39% being singletons. Every donor contributed approximately 10 milliliters of peripheral blood by blood draw. This clonotype was counted only a few times. The CDR3 covers 12 residues. Germline CDR1 is MNHNY and CDR2 is SVGAGI (reference sequence).

This TCR was recovered from a human donor in good health. V is TRBV6-6 and J is TRBJ2-7, with D perhaps matching TRBD1 (6 bases). Sequencing was performed on blood. The CDR3, as DNA: TGTGCGTCCGTTGGGGGCGGCTACGAGCAGTACTTC. The encoded protein is CASVGGGYEQYF.